These 31 T cell receptor beta chains came from one sample sequenced in a study of shared clonotypes between healthy human individuals. TCRdb's table, derived via immunoSEQ multiplex PCR, lists solely in-frame clones and lacks some. Seen here are millions of clones, about 95% observed once, and the top ten hold 0.9% to 1.3%. Naive CD8 cells, CD45RO-negative and positively selected for CCR7, excluded terminally differentiated effector memory CD45RA+ cells. The specimen was naive CD8+ T cells sorted from blood. The receptor set was obtained from a man younger than 35 in good health.

The genes are TRBV10-1 and TRBJ2-3, with 11 positions matching TRBD2. The CDR3 length is 16 residues. Looked up from germline, CDR1 is WNHNN and CDR2 is SYGVQD (reference sequence). The ends lost 0 bases at V and 2 bases at J; junction bases unmatched: 1. Written as DNA, the CDR3 is TGCGCCAGCAGTGAGTCGGGACTAGCGGACACAGATACGCAGTATTTT. Its translation is CASSESGLADTDTQYF.

The chain has TRBV6-6 and TRBJ1-5; D might be TRBD1 (6 bases). The CDR3 loop spans 16 amino acids. Germline V gives CDR1 MNHNY, CDR2 SVGAGI (reference sequence). V was cut by 6 bases and J by 5 bases, with 20 bases left in between. CDR3 region: CASSVGGVIGDQPQHF. CDR3 DNA: TGTGCCAGCAGCGTGGGGGGCGTGATAGGGGATCAGCCCCAGCATTTT.

This clone showed up just once. The chain recombines TRBV7-8 with TRBJ2-7; 10 nucleotides line up with TRBD1. The CDR3 totals 15 residues. After removal of 1 base from V and 1 base from J, the junction contained 1 base not matched to a gene. Germline V lookup: CDR1 SGHVS, CDR2 FQNEAQ. CDR3 in DNA: TGTGCCAGCAGCTTAGGGGGACAGGGGTCCTACGAGCAGTACTTC. Protein sequence: CASSLGGQGSYEQYF.

This clone appeared once. The gene calls are TRBV5-4 and TRBJ2-1, with TRBD2 matching over 9 bases. Unmatched junction bases numbered 3, after V lost 2 bases and J lost 0 bases. The CDR3 is 16 residues long. Germline V gives CDR1 SGHNT, CDR2 YYREEE (reference sequence). DNA of the CDR3: TGTGCCAGCAGCTTAGATAGCGGGAGCTCCTACAATGAGCAGTTCTTC. Translation gives CASSLDSGSSYNEQFF.

The chain recombines TRBV6-1 with TRBJ1-1, with TRBD1 identical over 9 bases. Germline V CDR1 and CDR2: MNHNS, SASEGT. Trimming took 4 bases from V and 4 from J; bases not matched to a gene: 7. CDR3 size: 15 residues. The CDR3 sequence: CASSALGTGSTEAFF. CDR3 nucleotides: TGTGCCAGCAGTGCCCTAGGGACAGGGAGCACTGAAGCTTTCTTT.

This sequence joins TRBV30 and TRBJ1-2, with unresolved D. Trimming removed 6 bases from V and 5 bases from J, with 13 bases in between. The CDR3 contains 12 residues. CDR1 is GTSNPN and CDR2 is SVGIG in the germline V gene (reference sequence). CDR3 in DNA: TGTGCCTGCCCTCGGAGTCGGTATGGCTACACCTTC. It is translated as CACPRSRYGYTF.

Notes on this clone: Other DNA sequences from this sample encode an identical CDR3 as well. The CDR3 region is CASSLVGAYEQYF. In DNA form, the CDR3 reads TGTGCCAGCAGTTTAGTGGGTGCCTACGAGCAGTACTTC. The gene calls are TRBV27 and TRBJ2-7; D is unresolved. CDR1 MNHEY and CDR2 SMNVEV come from the germline V gene (reference sequence). There are 13 residues in the CDR3. Trimming took off 2 bases at V and 2 bases at J, with 7 bases between the two ends.

The chain recombines TRBV5-4 with TRBJ2-7; tentatively, D is TRBD1 or TRBD2 (5 bases each). Germline-derived CDR1 and CDR2 are SGHNT and YYREEE (reference sequence). CDR3 length equals 17 residues. The ends were cut back, 0 bases at V and 9 bases at J, with 25 bases in the middle. In DNA form, the CDR3 reads TGTGCCAGCAGCTTGGCCCACGGTGTGGCGAGTGGGGGTCGGCAGTACTTC. Amino acid sequence: CASSLAHGVASGGRQYF. Together with reference TRBV5-4 and TRBJ2-7, the CDR3 gives the full variable domain: ETGVTQSPTHLIKTRGQQVTLRCSSQSGHNTVSWYQQALGQGPQFIFQYYREEENGRGNFPPRFSGLQFPNYSSELNVNALELDDSALYLCASSLAHGVASGGRQYFGPGTRLTVT.

The CDR3 nucleotides read TGTGCCAGCAGCTTAAGCGGCAGGGTGATTGATACGCAGTATTTT. Translating gives CASSLSGRVIDTQYF. This chain connects TRBV7-3 to TRBJ2-3; possible D gene TRBD1, 5 bases. The CDR3 is 15 amino acids. Trimming pared 1 base from V and 6 bases from J, leaving 14 bases between. The germline gives CDR1 SGHTA, CDR2 FQGTGA.

The chain employs TRBV6-5 and TRBJ2-7; tentative D call: TRBD1 (5 bases). This CDR3 has 15 residues. V was clipped by 2 bases and J by 3 bases, with 14 bases between them. The germline CDR1 and CDR2 sequences are MNHEY and SVGAGI. Here the CDR3 DNA reads TGTGCCAGCAGTTACCCCCTCCAGGGCCGCTACGAGCAGTACTTC. It translates to CASSYPLQGRYEQYF.

The chain has TRBV15 and TRBJ2-1, with D tentatively TRBD1 (6 bases). CDR1 LNHNV and CDR2 YYDKDF come from the germline V gene (reference sequence). V was trimmed by 0 bases and J by 4 bases, leaving 10 bases between them. CDR3 length: 15 amino acids. CDR3 protein: CATSREGAEYNEQFF. In DNA, the CDR3 is TGTGCCACCAGCAGAGAGGGGGCAGAATACAATGAGCAGTTCTTC.

This chain joins TRBV19 and TRBJ2-2; 9 bases match TRBD1. Trimming cost V 5 bases and J 3 bases; bases outside gene matches: 7. The germline CDR1 and CDR2 sequences are LNHDA and SQIVND (reference sequence). The CDR3 runs 16 residues. In DNA form, the CDR3 reads TGTGCCAGTAGTTACAAGACAGGGGGTTACACCGGGGAGCTGTTTTTT. Translated: CASSYKTGGYTGELFF. The whole variable domain, remainder taken from reference TRBV19 and TRBJ2-2, is DGGITQSPKYLFRKEGQNVTLSCEQNLNHDAMYWYRQDPGQGLRLIYYSQIVNDFQKGDIAEGYSVSREKKESFPLTVTSAQKNPTAFYLCASSYKTGGYTGELFFGEGSRLTVL.

This rearrangement joins TRBV4-3 to TRBJ2-5; 7 bases match TRBD1. Trimming removed 0 bases from V and 0 bases from J; junction bases left unmatched: 4. Germline V gives CDR1 LGHNA, CDR2 YSLEER. CDR3 length: 16 residues. For the CDR3, the DNA is TGCGCCAGCAGCCAAGATGGCCAGGGGGACCAAGAGACCCAGTACTTC. Its translation is CASSQDGQGDQETQYF.

This sequence joins TRBV5-6 and TRBJ1-2, with unresolved D. V gave up 0 bases and J gave up 4 bases, with 7 bases separating them. Germline values: CDR1 SGHDT, CDR2 YYEEEE. This CDR3 has 13 amino acids. The CDR3 protein is CASSLAAIYGYTF. The CDR3 DNA is TGTGCCAGCAGCTTGGCGGCCATCTATGGCTACACCTTC.

Worth noting for this clone: Other nucleotide sequences from this sample produce the same CDR3. In DNA form, the CDR3 reads TGTGCCAGTCGTGGACTAGCGGGCACCACAGATACGCAGTATTTT. It is translated as CASRGLAGTTDTQYF. V usage is TRBV19 and J usage is TRBJ2-3; 11 bases agree with TRBD2. This CDR3 has 15 residues. With 8 bases clipped from V and 2 bases from J, the junction kept 6 bases outside the gene matches. CDR1 and CDR2 (germline): LNHDA, SQIVND (reference sequence).

To note about this clone: Distinct nucleotide sequences in the sample also encode this CDR3. This chain connects TRBV29-1 to TRBJ1-1; the match to TRBD1 covers 7 bases. CDR1 is SQVTM and CDR2 is ANQGSEA in the germline V gene. There are 12 residues in the CDR3. The V and J ends lost 3 bases and 4 bases, in that order; junction bases with no gene match: 2. CDR3 region: CSVDRGGTEAFF. As DNA, the CDR3 is TGCAGCGTTGACAGGGGGGGCACTGAAGCTTTCTTT.

This chain connects TRBV29-1 to TRBJ2-7; 7 nucleotides match TRBD2. CDR3 length: 15 amino acids. Germline lookup yields CDR1 SQVTM and CDR2 ANQGSEA. The junction had 9 bases not matched to a gene; V was cut back by 2 bases and J by 2 bases. The CDR3 reads CSVEFAGAGPYEQYF. CDR3 sequence (DNA): TGCAGCGTTGAATTTGCAGGAGCGGGGCCCTACGAGCAGTACTTC.

This chain links TRBV6-5 with TRBJ2-1; 7 bases are a match to TRBD2. The junction had 2 bases not matched to a gene; V was cut back by 2 bases and J by 4 bases. Germline CDR1 reads MNHEY; CDR2 reads SVGAGI. The length of the CDR3 is 14 residues. In DNA form, the CDR3 reads TGTGCCAGCAGTTACGCGGGAGATTACAATGAGCAGTTCTTC. This translates into CASSYAGDYNEQFF.

For this clone: Other nucleotide sequences in the sample specify the same CDR3. The genes are TRBV29-1 and TRBJ2-7, with no clear D. Germline CDR1 and CDR2: SQVTM and ANQGSEA. The CDR3 is made up of 12 amino acids. Trimming took off 4 bases at V and 2 bases at J, with 9 bases between the two ends. CDR3 in DNA: TGCAGCGTTGTACAGTCTACCTACGAGCAGTACTTC. It specifies CSVVQSTYEQYF.

The gene calls are TRBV28 and TRBJ1-6; D ambiguous. The CDR3 covers 19 residues. CDR1 is MDHEN and CDR2 is SYDVKM in the germline V gene. V shed 3 bases and J shed 5 bases, with 23 bases lying between them. The CDR3 region is CASSFIGFLKGLDNSPLHF. CDR3 nucleotide sequence: TGTGCCAGCAGTTTTATTGGGTTTTTAAAGGGTCTAGATAATTCACCCCTCCACTTT.

The chain links TRBV4-1 to TRBJ2-6; D is possibly TRBD1 (6 bases). The germline CDR1 and CDR2 sequences are MGHRA and YSYEKL. Trimming took off 0 bases at V and 0 bases at J, with 12 bases between the two ends. There are 18 residues in the CDR3. The CDR3 DNA reads TGCGCCAGCAGCCAAGATTCTACAGGGCTCTCTGGGGCCAACGTCCTGACTTTC. Amino acid sequence: CASSQDSTGLSGANVLTF.

In the case of this clone: Within the sample, other DNA sequences also encode this same CDR3. The rearrangement uses TRBV5-6 and TRBJ1-1; D unresolved. Between the trimmed V and J ends, which lost 2 bases and 4 bases, there was a span of 9 bases. The CDR3 consists of 13 residues. In germline, CDR1 is SGHDT, CDR2 YYEEEE. The CDR3 DNA is TGTGCCAGCAGCTTATACCGCGGCACTGAAGCTTTCTTT. Its translation is CASSLYRGTEAFF.

This sequence joins TRBV7-3 and TRBJ2-5; D possibly corresponds to TRBD1 (6 bases). The ends were cut back, 5 bases at V and 0 bases at J, with 13 bases in the middle. CDR3 length: 15 amino acids. The germline V gene has CDR1 SGHTA and CDR2 FQGTGA. The CDR3 DNA reads as TGTGCCAGCAGCCTGGACAGCCGGCACCAAGAGACCCAGTACTTC. Its protein is CASSLDSRHQETQYF.

The CDR3 DNA follows: TGTGCCAGCAGCCTAGAGTCGGGGGGTGAGCAGTTCTTC. Residues: CASSLESGGEQFF. This chain uses TRBV7-6 with TRBJ2-1, with 7 bases matching TRBD2. The CDR3 extends over 13 amino acids. Trimming removed 5 bases from V and 9 bases from J; junction bases left unmatched: 7. Germline CDR1 reads SGHVS; CDR2 reads FNYEAQ.

This clone appeared once. The CDR3 DNA reads as TGTGCCAGCAGTTTACTAGCGGGGGCCCAAGAGACCCAGTACTTC. This translates into CASSLLAGAQETQYF. This chain links TRBV27 with TRBJ2-5, with 10 bases matching TRBD2. Germline CDR1 reads MNHEY; CDR2 reads SMNVEV (reference sequence). The CDR3 is 15 residues long. V dropped 2 bases and J dropped 1; count of bases not matched to a gene: 1.

The J gene is TRBJ2-1, the V gene TRBV5-1, with 9 nucleotides matching TRBD1. CDR1 is SGHRS, CDR2 YFSETQ, per germline. The CDR3 loop spans 15 amino acids. V lost 6 bases, J lost 6 bases, and 10 bases stayed unmatched. CDR3 DNA: TGCGCCAGCAACCCCTGGGGACAGGGCACCAATGAGCAGTTCTTC. Translated: CASNPWGQGTNEQFF.

V is TRBV28 and J is TRBJ2-3; TRBD2 is a possible D gene (7 bases). This CDR3 is built from 14 residues. From germline, CDR1 is MDHEN and CDR2 SYDVKM. Between the trimmed V and J ends, which lost 6 bases and 0 bases, there was a span of 10 bases. The CDR3 sequence is CASRGGASTDTQYF. The CDR3 nucleotides are TGTGCCAGCAGAGGGGGGGCTAGCACAGATACGCAGTATTTT.

Notes on this clone: The sample holds other DNA sequences that translate to the same CDR3. The gene calls are TRBV5-1 and TRBJ2-7; D not certain. V was trimmed by 0 bases and J by 0 bases, leaving 7 bases between them. The CDR3 covers 14 residues. Germline V gene sequence: CDR1 SGHRS, CDR2 YFSETQ. This CDR3 reads CASSLDGYSYEQYF. CDR3 nucleotides: TGCGCCAGCAGCTTGGATGGCTACTCCTACGAGCAGTACTTC. The whole variable domain, remainder taken from reference TRBV5-1 and TRBJ2-7, is KAGVTQTPRYLIKTRGQQVTLSCSPISGHRSVSWYQQTPGQGLQFLFEYFSETQRNKGNFPGRFSGRQFSNSRSEMNVSTLELGDSALYLCASSLDGYSYEQYFGPGTRLTVT.

This sequence joins TRBV4-2 and TRBJ1-6; D unresolved. V lost 0 bases to trimming and J lost 6 bases, with 3 bases between them. CDR1 is LGHNA, CDR2 YNFKEQ, per germline. This CDR3 comprises 13 residues. The CDR3 spells CASSQDSNSPLHF. The CDR3, as DNA: TGTGCCAGCAGCCAAGACAGTAATTCACCCCTCCACTTT.

This chain uses TRBV12-5 with TRBJ2-1; 11 bases match TRBD2. The ends lost 6 bases at V and 7 bases at J; junction bases unmatched: 8. Per the germline V gene, CDR1 is LGHNT and CDR2 is FRNRAP. The CDR3 is 15 residues long. CDR3 bases: TGTGCTAGTGGCCTCGGACTAGCGGGTTGGAATGAGCAGTTCTTC. It is translated as CASGLGLAGWNEQFF.

This clone was recorded a few times. The same CDR3 can be traced to other DNA sequences in this sample. The chain links TRBV5-1 to TRBJ2-7; D not certain. The CDR3 length is 13 residues. In germline, CDR1 is SGHRS, CDR2 YFSETQ. V shed 0 bases and J shed 0 bases, with 4 bases lying between them. The CDR3 loop is CASSLGSSYEQYF. As DNA, the CDR3 is TGCGCCAGCAGCTTGGGGAGCTCCTACGAGCAGTACTTC.